A selection of T cell receptor beta chains follows, all from one sample in a study of OX40 agonist ivuxolimab in advanced cancers. Clones were sequenced by immunoSEQ multiplex PCR, and TCRdb holds only the in-frame ones, with some missing. The sample consists of roughly 80,000 clones, more than 80% of them appearing once. This material consisted of CD4+ or CD8+ T cells sorted from blood, taken in a trial of the OX40 agonist ivuxolimab. All receptors come from an adult with an advanced solid tumor such as melanoma, head and neck, liver or kidney cancer. Both conserved end residues are part of each CDR3. The D gene is left open where the match is weak. Expanded clones are given a class, and other clones once, few, many or no size at all.

clone size: -; V gene: TRBV28; J gene: TRBJ2-4; CDR3 length: 15; D gene: -; CDR3 protein: CASSLLRDPKNIQYF; CDR3 DNA: TGTGCCAGCAGTTTATTAAGGGACCCGAAAAACATTCAGTACTTC
clone size: -; V gene: TRBV5-4; J gene: TRBJ2-2; CDR3 length: 16; D gene: -; CDR3 protein: CASSLSRGSGTEELFF; CDR3 DNA: TGTGCCAGCAGCTTGAGTAGAGGTAGCGGGACAGAAGAGCTGTTTTTT
clone size: -; V gene: TRBV19; J gene: TRBJ2-5; CDR3 length: 12; D gene: -; CDR3 protein: CASSDFQETQYF; CDR3 DNA: TGTGCCAGTTCCGACTTCCAAGAGACCCAGTACTTC
clone size: -; V gene: TRBV2; J gene: TRBJ2-2; CDR3 length: 15; D gene: TRBD1; CDR3 protein: CASSLRTGNTGELFF; CDR3 DNA: TGTGCCAGCAGTCTAAGGACAGGGAACACCGGGGAGCTGTTTTTT
clone size: -; V gene: TRBV19; J gene: TRBJ2-3; CDR3 length: 13; D gene: -; CDR3 protein: CASKQGGTDTQYF; CDR3 DNA: TGTGCCAGTAAACAGGGTGGCACAGATACGCAGTATTTT
clone size: -; V gene: TRBV25-1; J gene: TRBJ2-2; CDR3 length: 15; D gene: TRBD2; CDR3 protein: CASGRALAYTGELFF; CDR3 DNA: TGTGCCAGCGGTCGGGCACTAGCGTACACCGGGGAGCTGTTTTTT
clone size: -; V gene: TRBV6-5; J gene: TRBJ1-5; CDR3 length: 15; D gene: -; CDR3 protein: CASSYDGSSNQPQHF; CDR3 DNA: TGTGCCAGCAGTTACGACGGCTCTAGCAATCAGCCCCAGCATTTT
clone size: few; V gene: TRBV2; J gene: TRBJ1-2; CDR3 length: 13; D gene: TRBD1; CDR3 protein: CASTRQGNYGYTF; CDR3 DNA: TGTGCCAGCACCCGACAGGGAAACTATGGCTACACCTTC
clone size: -; V gene: TRBV5-8; J gene: TRBJ2-5; CDR3 length: 13; D gene: -; CDR3 protein: CASSLVTGETQYF; CDR3 DNA: TGTGCCAGCAGCTTGGTTACAGGGGAGACCCAGTACTTC
clone size: -; V gene: TRBV5-4; J gene: TRBJ2-1; CDR3 length: 14; D gene: TRBD1; CDR3 protein: CASSLGGRGTEQFF; CDR3 DNA: TGTGCCAGCAGCTTAGGGGGCCGAGGTACTGAGCAGTTCTTC
clone size: few; V gene: TRBV5-1; J gene: TRBJ1-5; CDR3 length: 14; D gene: TRBD1; CDR3 protein: CASRTGGRNQPQHF; CDR3 DNA: TGCGCCAGCAGGACAGGGGGCAGGAATCAGCCCCAGCATTTT
clone size: -; V gene: TRBV4-3; J gene: TRBJ2-7; CDR3 length: 18; D gene: TRBD2; CDR3 protein: CASSQVLAGGPVFREQYF; CDR3 DNA: TGCGCCAGCAGCCAAGTACTAGCGGGGGGGCCGGTATTCCGCGAGCAGTACTTC
clone size: -; V gene: TRBV2; J gene: TRBJ1-4; CDR3 length: 14; D gene: -; CDR3 protein: CASSGGPTNEKLFF; CDR3 DNA: TGTGCCAGCAGTGGGGGACCTACTAATGAAAAACTGTTTTTT
clone size: -; V gene: TRBV5-1; J gene: TRBJ2-1; CDR3 length: 16; D gene: TRBD2; CDR3 protein: CASSLVSGGATNEQFF; CDR3 DNA: TGCGCCAGCAGCTTGGTTAGCGGGGGCGCGACGAATGAGCAGTTCTTC
clone size: -; V gene: TRBV29-1; J gene: TRBJ1-5; CDR3 length: 14; D gene: -; CDR3 protein: CSVGGGGGNQPQHF; CDR3 DNA: TGCAGCGTTGGCGGAGGAGGGGGCAATCAGCCCCAGCATTTT
clone size: -; V gene: TRBV9; J gene: TRBJ1-2; CDR3 length: 16; D gene: TRBD1; CDR3 protein: CASSVADRGAAYGYTF; CDR3 DNA: TGTGCCAGCAGCGTAGCTGACAGGGGCGCCGCCTATGGCTACACCTTC
clone size: -; V gene: TRBV6-1; J gene: TRBJ2-5; CDR3 length: 14; D gene: TRBD1; CDR3 protein: CASSAGQGRETQYF; CDR3 DNA: TGTGCCAGCAGTGCCGGACAGGGGCGAGAGACCCAGTACTTC
clone size: -; V gene: TRBV5-5; J gene: TRBJ2-3; CDR3 length: 11; D gene: -; CDR3 protein: CASSLLDTQYF; CDR3 DNA: TGTGCCAGCAGCTTGTTAGATACGCAGTATTTT
clone size: -; V gene: TRBV19; J gene: TRBJ1-1; CDR3 length: 11; D gene: -; CDR3 protein: CASRENTEAFF; CDR3 DNA: TGTGCCAGTAGGGAGAACACTGAAGCTTTCTTT
clone size: -; V gene: TRBV4-3; J gene: TRBJ1-2; CDR3 length: 14; D gene: -; CDR3 protein: CASSHAGGRRGYTF; CDR3 DNA: TGCGCCAGCAGCCACGCCGGTGGCAGGAGAGGCTACACCTTC
clone size: few; V gene: TRBV5-1; J gene: TRBJ1-2; CDR3 length: 14; D gene: -; CDR3 protein: CASSLVTGIYGYTF; CDR3 DNA: TGCGCCAGCAGCTTGGTGACCGGAATCTATGGCTACACCTTC
clone size: few; V gene: TRBV27; J gene: TRBJ2-3; CDR3 length: 13; D gene: -; CDR3 protein: CASRIMGTDTQYF; CDR3 DNA: TGTGCCAGCCGAATCATGGGGACAGATACGCAGTATTTT
clone size: -; V gene: TRBV5-1; J gene: TRBJ2-7; CDR3 length: 15; D gene: TRBD1; CDR3 protein: CASSLARAGGNEQYF; CDR3 DNA: TGCGCCAGCAGCTTGGCCCGGGCAGGGGGCAACGAGCAGTACTTC
clone size: -; V gene: TRBV4-1; J gene: TRBJ2-2; CDR3 length: 18; D gene: -; CDR3 protein: CASSQEGEATRGTGELFF; CDR3 DNA: TGCGCCAGCAGCCAAGAAGGCGAGGCAACCCGGGGCACCGGGGAGCTGTTTTTT
clone size: few; V gene: TRBV27; J gene: TRBJ1-5; CDR3 length: 15; D gene: -; CDR3 protein: CASSSLQGLNQPQHF; CDR3 DNA: TGTGCCAGCAGTTCCCTACAGGGTCTGAATCAGCCCCAGCATTTT
clone size: -; V gene: TRBV5-3; J gene: TRBJ2-7; CDR3 length: 13; D gene: -; CDR3 protein: CARSFGTRYEQYF; CDR3 DNA: TGTGCCAGAAGCTTTGGGACGCGGTACGAGCAGTACTTC
clone size: -; V gene: TRBV27; J gene: TRBJ2-3; CDR3 length: 13; D gene: -; CDR3 protein: CASVPPLSHTQYF; CDR3 DNA: TGTGCCAGCGTCCCTCCCTTATCCCATACGCAGTATTTT
clone size: -; V gene: TRBV5-1; J gene: TRBJ2-1; CDR3 length: 15; D gene: -; CDR3 protein: CASSLGQVSYNEQFF; CDR3 DNA: TGCGCCAGCAGCTTGGGCCAAGTCTCCTACAATGAGCAGTTCTTC
clone size: -; V gene: TRBV27; J gene: TRBJ1-6; CDR3 length: 16; D gene: -; CDR3 protein: CASSLFPGALNSPLHF; CDR3 DNA: TGTGCCAGCAGTTTATTCCCGGGGGCGTTGAATTCACCCCTCCACTTT
clone size: -; V gene: TRBV28; J gene: TRBJ2-5; CDR3 length: 16; D gene: TRBD2; CDR3 protein: CASSWDYSNFQETQYF; CDR3 DNA: TGTGCCAGCAGTTGGGACTACTCGAATTTCCAAGAGACCCAGTACTTC
clone size: -; V gene: TRBV5-1; J gene: TRBJ2-3; CDR3 length: 15; D gene: -; CDR3 protein: CASSFDGANTDTQYF; CDR3 DNA: TGCGCCAGCAGCTTTGACGGGGCTAACACAGATACGCAGTATTTT
clone size: few; V gene: TRBV5-1; J gene: TRBJ1-1; CDR3 length: 13; D gene: -; CDR3 protein: CASSLVRGSEAFF; CDR3 DNA: TGCGCCAGCAGCTTGGTGAGGGGCTCTGAAGCTTTCTTT